The clone carrying this T cell receptor (beta chain) was found a few times. The CDR3 totals 14 residues. V lost 0 bases and J 5 bases, leaving 8 bases between the germline ends. The germline CDR1 and CDR2 sequences are SGHRS and YFSETQ. The time point here: newly diagnosed GD, antithyroid drugs for less than 3 months. After RNA was extracted from PBMCs, the TCR library was made from it. CDR3-region Arm-PCR and iRepertoire HTBI primers produced the TCR beta libraries. MiXCR, applied by TCRdb to the multiplex PCR reads, yields one record per CDR3 protein. The sample lists under 450,000 distinct CDR3 sequences; 15% to 20% were seen once. This record belongs to a study of regulatory T cells in long-lasting Graves disease. These data also formed part of another study, on T cells in Graves' hyperthyroidism and ophthalmopathy.

V and J are TRBV5-1 and TRBJ1-4; D is unresolved. The TCR originated in a woman in her late teens or twenties with Graves disease. Specimen: peripheral blood mononuclear cells (PBMCs), collected at new diagnosis, from a patient treated with antithyroid drugs. CDR3 protein: CASSLGGLNEKLFF. The CDR3 DNA reads TGCGCCAGCAGCTTGGGAGGGCTCAATGAAAAACTGTTTTTT.